A single sample is the source of the 10 T cell receptor beta chains below, sequenced in a study of cytomegalovirus exposure and HLA in healthy donors. The PCR employed 60 Vbeta primers together with 13 Jbeta primers. The data were produced by immunoSEQ multiplex PCR, yet TCRdb's version contains in-frame clones alone and is incomplete. The repertoire holds approximately 110,000 clones, with roughly 69% as singletons. Sequenced sample: PBMCs. The receptors here all came from a man aged 45 to 65 in good health and CMV-seropositive.

The chain carries TRBV6-4 and TRBJ2-5, with 12 nucleotides matching TRBD2. The tail of the sequence fits TRBJ2-7 better, so the J call may be wrong. This CDR3 has 16 residues. Germline V lookup: CDR1 MRHNA, CDR2 SNTAGT. CDR3 bases: TGTGCCAGCAGGATGACCGGGACTAGCGGGTTAGGCGAGCAGTACTTC. This sequence encodes CASRMTGTSGLGEQYF.

The genes are TRBV5-1 and TRBJ2-7; 12 bases agree with TRBD2. Germline CDR1 SGHRS, CDR2 YFSETQ. V trimming: 4 bases; J trimming: 4 bases; junction bases outside the gene matches: 6. CDR3 length: 15 residues. Here the CDR3 DNA reads TGCGCCAGCAGCCTCGCCCTAGCGGGGGGGTACGAGCAGTACTTC. Residues: CASSLALAGGYEQYF.

This clone has a handful of counts. The chain employs TRBV10-2 and TRBJ2-3, with TRBD2 as a possible D gene (5 bases). From germline, CDR1 is WSHSY and CDR2 SAAADI. Trimming shortened V by 4 bases and J by 1 base, and 12 bases separated the two germline ends. This CDR3 spans 15 amino acids. CDR3 amino acids: CASSGNDGGTDTQYF. The DNA for the CDR3 is TGCGCCAGCAGTGGAAACGACGGGGGCACAGATACGCAGTATTTT.

CDR3 nucleotide sequence: TGTGCCACCAGGCAGGGCCCCAATAATTCACCCCTCCACTTT. Translating it yields CATRQGPNNSPLHF. The chain carries TRBV6-5 and TRBJ1-6; a weak D match, TRBD1 (5 bases). V lost 10 bases, J lost 5 bases, and 15 bases lay in between. Germline lookup yields CDR1 MNHEY and CDR2 SVGAGI. This CDR3 contains 14 residues.

With regard to this clone: The sample holds other DNA sequences that translate to the same CDR3. The chain links TRBV5-1 to TRBJ1-1, with D perhaps matching TRBD1 (6 bases). CDR1 is SGHRS, CDR2 YFSETQ, per germline. This CDR3 is 14 amino acids long. Trimming pared 5 bases from V and 5 bases from J, leaving 16 bases between. CDR3 DNA sequence: TGCGCCAGCAGTTCCGGACAGTTGGGTACTGAAGCTTTCTTT. It is translated as CASSSGQLGTEAFF. Based on the CDR3 plus reference TRBV5-1 and TRBJ1-1, the full variable domain is KAGVTQTPRYLIKTRGQQVTLSCSPISGHRSVSWYQQTPGQGLQFLFEYFSETQRNKGNFPGRFSGRQFSNSRSEMNVSTLELGDSALYLCASSSGQLGTEAFFGQGTRLTVV.

The CDR3 DNA sequence: TGTGCTACAGGGTCTCCAACTAATGAAAAACTGTTTTTT. Encoded protein: CATGSPTNEKLFF. The chain employs TRBV2 and TRBJ1-4; D is perhaps TRBD1 (6 bases). Germline V gene data show CDR1 as SNHLY and CDR2 as FYNNEI. The CDR3 runs to 13 residues.

The chain employs TRBV7-2 and TRBJ2-5; D remains unclear. The CDR3 has 15 residues. Germline CDR1 is SGHTA and CDR2 is FQGNSA. V lost 1 base and J lost 1, with 10 bases in between. This chain's CDR3 is CASSLDIVTQETQYF. DNA of the CDR3: TGTGCCAGCAGCTTAGATATAGTTACCCAAGAGACCCAGTACTTC.

V usage is TRBV30 and J usage is TRBJ1-2; tentatively, D is TRBD1 (5 bases). CDR1 GTSNPN and CDR2 SVGIG come from the germline V gene (reference sequence). The V and J ends lost 0 bases and 4 bases respectively, with 18 bases between them. The CDR3 is made up of 16 amino acids. This CDR3 reads CAWSVLGGLVSYGYTF. In DNA, the CDR3 is TGTGCCTGGAGTGTACTTGGGGGACTGGTGAGCTATGGCTACACCTTC.

This chain links TRBV5-1 with TRBJ2-2, with 9 bases lining up with TRBD1. Germline trimming cut 5 bases from V and 7 bases from J; bases unmatched to any gene: 6. Looked up from germline, CDR1 is SGHRS and CDR2 is YFSETQ. The CDR3 loop spans 14 amino acids. The CDR3 region is CASRGDRDGGELFF. In DNA, the CDR3 is TGCGCCAGCAGGGGGGACAGGGACGGCGGGGAGCTGTTTTTT.

The gene calls are TRBV29-1 and TRBJ2-5; 8 positions match TRBD1. V dropped 6 bases and J dropped 1; count of bases not matched to a gene: 7. This CDR3 has 14 amino acids. Germline CDR1 is SQVTM and CDR2 is ANQGSEA. The CDR3 loop reads CSVRPDRVQETQYF. CDR3 in DNA: TGCAGCGTCCGCCCGGACAGGGTCCAAGAGACCCAGTACTTC.